Shown below are 23 T cell receptor beta chains from a single sample sequenced in a study of T cell repertoires in cytomegalovirus infection. The antigens these receptors bind are not known. A single record per CDR3 protein comes from TCRdb applying MiXCR to the reads. The repertoire holds 700,000 to 850,000 distinct CDR3 sequences, with 32% as singletons. Source: cultured CD8+ T cells from PBMCs, taken from culture after CMV antigen stimulation. These receptors all stem from a human donor in good health (CMV status not recorded). Some clones in this sample may be carry-over from other donors' samples.

The chain uses TRBV7-2 and TRBJ2-7; 7 bases fit TRBD1. Trimming cost V 3 bases and J 3 bases; bases outside gene matches: 8. Germline V lookup: CDR1 SGHTA, CDR2 FQGNSA. The CDR3 length is 15 residues. CDR3 coding DNA: TGTGCCAGCAGCTTGGATCCGGGACAGTTCTACGAGCAGTACTTC. Amino acid sequence: CASSLDPGQFYEQYF. Full variable domain (missing parts from reference TRBV7-2 and TRBJ2-7): GAGVSQSPSNKVTEKGKDVELRCDPISGHTALYWYRQSLGQGLEFLIYFQGNSAPDKSGLPSDRFSAERTGGSVSTLTIQRTQQEDSAVYLCASSLDPGQFYEQYFGPGTRLTVT.

This sequence joins TRBV27 and TRBJ1-2; D gene ambiguous. This CDR3 has 17 residues. V lost 5 bases to trimming and J lost 5 bases, with 24 bases between them. Per germline, CDR1 MNHEY and CDR2 SMNVEV (reference sequence). CDR3 in amino acids: CASSLSRTATTRYGYTF. In nucleotides, the CDR3 is TGTGCCAGCAGTCTCTCCCGAACCGCGACTACCCGGTATGGCTACACCTTC.

This clonotype turned up a few times. The rearrangement links TRBV6-1 to TRBJ2-1; D gene uncertain. CDR3 length equals 18 residues. Germline V gene sequence: CDR1 MNHNS, CDR2 SASEGT. Trimming pared 1 base from V and 0 bases from J, leaving 16 bases between. The CDR3 DNA reads as TGTGCCAGCAGTGAAGGGCTTATCCGGGTGAGCTCCTACAATGAGCAGTTCTTC. It yields the protein CASSEGLIRVSSYNEQFF.

The chain joins TRBV28 to TRBJ2-2; maybe TRBD2 (7 bases). Germline CDR1 reads MDHEN; CDR2 reads SYDVKM. The V end was cut by 3 bases, the J end by 7 bases, with 15 bases between. There are 15 residues in the CDR3. The CDR3 coding sequence is TGTGCCAGCAGTTTCACAGGGAGGGGGGACGGGGAGCTGTTTTTT. This sequence encodes CASSFTGRGDGELFF.

The sample holds a few counts of this clonotype. V is TRBV4-1 and J is TRBJ2-2; D is possibly TRBD2 (6 bases). Trimming shortened V by 1 base and J by 6 bases, and 12 bases separated the two germline ends. Germline V gene data show CDR1 as MGHRA and CDR2 as YSYEKL. This CDR3 is built from 15 residues. The CDR3 DNA is TGCGCCAGCAGCCAAGTCGTTTGGGGGGCCGGGGAGCTGTTTTTT. Its protein is CASSQVVWGAGELFF.

The J gene is TRBJ2-1, the V gene TRBV15; D might be TRBD1 or TRBD2, each matching 5 bases. Deletions cut 6 bases from V and 5 bases from J, with 17 bases between. Germline CDR1 reads LNHNV; CDR2 reads YYDKDF (reference sequence). The CDR3 loop spans 15 amino acids. CDR3 protein: CATRSRGRKDNEQFF. In nucleotides, the CDR3 is TGTGCCACCAGGAGCCGGGGACGGAAAGACAATGAGCAGTTCTTC. The whole variable domain, filled in from reference TRBV15 and TRBJ2-1, reads DAMVIQNPRYQVTQFGKPVTLSCSQTLNHNVMYWYQQKSSQAPKLLFHYYDKDFNNEADTPDNFQSRRPNTSFCFLDIRSPGLGDTAMYLCATRSRGRKDNEQFFGPGTRLTVL.

A remark on this clonotype: The junction differs from germline at one of its ends, possibly a read error. The chain joins TRBV6-1 to TRBJ1-2; D unresolved. Per germline, CDR1 MNHNS and CDR2 SASEGT. This CDR3 is 10 amino acids long. CDR3 DNA: TGTGCCAGCAGTGAAGGATTGTCCCTCTTC. Translating gives CASSEGLSLF.

This rearrangement joins TRBV10-3 to TRBJ2-7; either TRBD1 or TRBD2 may fit D (5 bases each). Germline CDR1 reads ENHRY; CDR2 reads SYGVKD. Trimming took off 4 bases at V and 2 bases at J, with 15 bases between the two ends. This CDR3 contains 15 residues. CDR3 bases: TGTGCCATCAGTGCTAGAGGGACGGATACCTACGAGCAGTACGTC. It yields the protein CAISARGTDTYEQYV.

This clonotype came up a few times. The rearrangement uses TRBV6-6 and TRBJ2-1, with 10 bases lining up with TRBD1. Germline V gene lookup returns CDR1 MNHNY and CDR2 SVGAGI (reference sequence). The V and J ends lost 5 bases and 0 bases, in that order; junction bases with no gene match: 4. The CDR3 is made up of 16 amino acids. This CDR3 reads CASSADRGSSYNEQFF. CDR3 DNA sequence: TGTGCCAGCAGTGCGGACAGGGGGTCCTCCTACAATGAGCAGTTCTTC.

The rearrangement joins TRBV27 to TRBJ2-2, with D perhaps TRBD2 (6 bases). This CDR3 region has 16 residues. Germline CDR1 is MNHEY and CDR2 is SMNVEV (reference sequence). Trimming stripped 3 bases from V and 1 base from J, with 12 bases between. The CDR3 loop is CASSFQWEVNTGELFF. CDR3 nucleotide sequence: TGTGCCAGCAGTTTCCAATGGGAGGTGAACACCGGGGAGCTGTTTTTT.

The rearrangement uses TRBV23-1 and TRBJ2-1; 9 positions match TRBD1. TRBV23-1 is assigned to the ORF class and has an uncertain function. Trimming removed 2 bases from V and 5 bases from J; junction bases left unmatched: 7. The CDR3 contains 16 residues. The CDR3 here is CASSQGGDRDNNEQFF. The DNA for the CDR3 is TGCGCCAGCAGTCAAGGTGGGGACAGGGACAACAATGAGCAGTTCTTC.

The chain uses TRBV19 and TRBJ1-1; D is possibly TRBD1 (5 bases). Germline V gene lookup returns CDR1 LNHDA and CDR2 SQIVND (reference sequence). Deletions cut 3 bases from V and 5 bases from J, with 13 bases between. The CDR3 spans 14 residues. The CDR3 region is CASSIRDRRTEAFF. CDR3 bases: TGTGCCAGTAGTATCAGGGACCGAAGGACTGAAGCTTTCTTT.

This clonotype was picked up one time. The conserved final phenylalanine or tryptophan is absent from the CDR3, which likely points to a read error. The chain is built from TRBV27 and TRBJ1-6; D might be TRBD1 (6 bases). CDR1 MNHEY and CDR2 SMNVEV come from the germline V gene (reference sequence). Trimming stripped 6 bases from V and 10 bases from J, with 22 bases between. The CDR3 length is 16 residues. The CDR3 DNA follows: TGTGCCAGCAGGGGAGGCAGGGGAGCAGTGGGATCACCCCTCCACTCT. This gives the protein CASRGGRGAVGSPLHS.

In the case of this clonotype: A clone one base away is much larger, so this may be a read error. CDR3: CTSSSRTSGGALDTQYF. CDR3 sequence (DNA): TGTACCAGCAGCTCGCGGACTAGCGGGGGGGCCTTAGATACGCAGTATTTT. V and J are TRBV7-6 and TRBJ2-3; 15 nucleotides agree with TRBD2. The CDR3 length is 17 residues. Germline assignment: CDR1 SGHVS and CDR2 FNYEAQ.

The V call is TRBV28, the J call TRBJ2-7; D is unclear. The V gene lost 9 bases and the J gene lost 7 bases, with 13 bases spanning the gap. Germline CDR1 is MDHEN and CDR2 is SYDVKM. The CDR3 has 11 residues. CDR3 nucleotide sequence: TGTGCCAGGGATAGGGTAGGGGAGCAGTACGTC. Its translation is CARDRVGEQYV.

Details on this clonotype: A read error may explain this, as a much larger clone is one base away. This rearrangement joins TRBV7-8 to TRBJ2-1; 9 bases line up with TRBD2. The V gene's germline CDR1 is SGHVS and CDR2 FQNEAQ. CDR3 size: 15 residues. The CDR3 DNA is TGTGCCAGCAGCTTAGCAGGGACTAGCTACAATGAGCAGCTCTTC. Encoded protein: CASSLAGTSYNEQLF. The complete variable domain, with remaining parts taken from reference TRBV7-8 and TRBJ2-1, reads GAGVSQSPRYKVAKRGQDVALRCDPISGHVSLFWYQQALGQGPEFLTYFQNEAQLDKSGLPSDRFFAERPEGSVSTLKIQRTQQEDSAVYLCASSLAGTSYNEQLFGPGTRLTVL.

In its sample, this clonotype was seen a few times. The rearrangement links TRBV10-3 to TRBJ1-1; D is unclear. V lost 0 bases to trimming and J lost 2 bases, with 7 bases between them. Germline CDR1 and CDR2: ENHRY and SYGVKD. This CDR3 is 14 amino acids long. The DNA for the CDR3 is TGTGCCATCAGTGAGTCGGCAGAAAACACTGAAGCTTTCTTT. It specifies CAISESAENTEAFF.

Here the CDR3 reads CATSSVGTGELFF. CDR3 in DNA: TGTGCCACCAGCAGCGTAGGGACCGGGGAGCTGTTTTTT. This sequence joins TRBV15 and TRBJ2-2; D is uncertain. Germline CDR1 is LNHNV and CDR2 is YYDKDF (reference sequence). The CDR3 loop spans 13 amino acids. The V end lost 3 bases, the J end lost 5 bases, and 7 bases lay between the germline ends.

Concerning this clonotype itself: The junction does not match germline at one end; this may be a read error. The genes are TRBV6-6 and TRBJ2-1; D is unclear. Germline V gene sequence: CDR1 MNHNY, CDR2 SVGAGI (reference sequence). This CDR3 region has 11 residues. The CDR3 DNA reads TGTGCCAGCAGTTACGTCGGCGAGCAGATCTTC. This sequence encodes CASSYVGEQIF.

The genes are TRBV20-1 and TRBJ2-1; D might be TRBD2 (5 bases). V was cut by 0 bases and J by 6 bases, with 24 bases left in between. The germline V gene has CDR1 DFQATT and CDR2 SNEGSKA (reference sequence). The CDR3 totals 18 residues. In DNA form, the CDR3 reads TGCAGTGCTAGAGATTATACCCTAGCCAGTGTGGTACTCAATGAGCAGTTCTTC. It yields the protein CSARDYTLASVVLNEQFF.

The rearrangement joins TRBV29-1 to TRBJ1-1; D gene uncertain. Trimming took off 0 bases at V and 7 bases at J, with 9 bases between the two ends. This CDR3 comprises 12 residues. Germline V gene sequence: CDR1 SQVTM, CDR2 ANQGSEA. The CDR3 sequence: CSVEDRMSEAFF. CDR3 nucleotides: TGCAGCGTTGAAGATCGGATGAGTGAAGCTTTCTTT.

This clonotype occurred a few times. The chain combines TRBV14 with TRBJ1-3; 10 nucleotides line up with TRBD1. The CDR3 consists of 17 residues. The trim removed 4 bases at V and 2 bases at J, leaving 8 bases unmatched. The V gene's germline CDR1 is SGHDN and CDR2 FVKESK. The CDR3 sequence is CASSPWGTGATGNTIYF. The CDR3 DNA sequence: TGTGCCAGCAGCCCCTGGGGGACAGGGGCGACTGGAAACACCATATATTTT.

This clonotype turned up a few times. This chain links TRBV7-9 with TRBJ2-2, with 16 nucleotides matching TRBD2. The CDR3 consists of 20 residues. Germline V gene sequence: CDR1 SEHNR, CDR2 FQNEAQ (reference sequence). Trimming took 5 bases from V and 6 from J; bases not matched to a gene: 15. The CDR3 loop reads CASSKSLTGTSGGAAGELFF. The CDR3 nucleotides read TGTGCCAGCAGCAAGTCCCTAACCGGGACTAGCGGGGGGGCCGCCGGGGAGCTGTTTTTT.